This record concerns one T cell receptor (beta chain) sequence. Some clones are missing from TCRdb's copy, which holds only in-frame ones; the method was immunoSEQ multiplex PCR. The table records about 160,000 clones, roughly 85% of them present only once. This sample stems from a study of blood T cell repertoires in COVID-19. The CDR3 has 11 residues. Trimming pared 6 bases from V and 5 bases from J, leaving 8 bases between. Germline CDR1 reads MNHEY; CDR2 reads SVGAGI. Source material: peripheral blood. This sequence was found in a woman aged 80 or over with active or convalescent COVID-19. This rearrangement joins TRBV6-5 to TRBJ2-7; D is perhaps TRBD1 (7 bases). The CDR3 loop reads CASSRGDEQYF. CDR3 in DNA: TGTGCCAGCAGCAGGGGGGACGAGCAGTACTTC.